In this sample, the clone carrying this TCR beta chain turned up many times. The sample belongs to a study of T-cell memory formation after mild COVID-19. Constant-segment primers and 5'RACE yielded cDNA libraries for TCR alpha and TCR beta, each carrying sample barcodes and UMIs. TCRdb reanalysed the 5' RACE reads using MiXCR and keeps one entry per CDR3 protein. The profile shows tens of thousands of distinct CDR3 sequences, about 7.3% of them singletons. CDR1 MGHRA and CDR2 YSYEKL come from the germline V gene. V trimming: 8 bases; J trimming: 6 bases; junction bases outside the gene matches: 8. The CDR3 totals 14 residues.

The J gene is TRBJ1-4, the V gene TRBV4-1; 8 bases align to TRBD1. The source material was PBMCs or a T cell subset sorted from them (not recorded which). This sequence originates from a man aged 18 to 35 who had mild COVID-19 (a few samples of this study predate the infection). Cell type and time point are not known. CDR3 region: CASLDRGRDEKLFF. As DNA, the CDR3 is TGCGCCAGCCTTGACAGGGGCCGAGATGAAAAACTGTTTTTT.